This T cell receptor beta chain emerged from a study of cytomegalovirus exposure and HLA in healthy donors. Across the study: Inside one of the first data releases sat roughly 80 million unique TCRs taken from HLA-typed donors.

For this clone: Antigen unknown.

Germline loops: CDR1 MNHEY, CDR2 SVGAGI. V lost 0 bases and J lost 2; bases outside the gene matches: 0. This CDR3 spans 16 amino acids. PCR was performed using 60 Vbeta and 13 Jbeta primers. The table came from immunoSEQ multiplex PCR; TCRdb's copy has only in-frame clones and leaves some out. The table includes 100,000 to 150,000 clones, 73% detected once. The study's findings and limits: Cytomegalovirus-associated status was assigned to around 160 TCR beta chains. An assumption of roughly uniform sequencing depth across donors underlay the presence/absence analyses.

The source of this sequence is a man between 60 and 75 years old in good health and CMV-seropositive. Sequencing used PBMCs. V is TRBV6-5 and J is TRBJ1-3, with 11 bases fitting TRBD1. CDR3 in DNA: TGTGCCAGCAGTTACTCGGACAGGGGGCCTGGAAACACCATATATTTT. Translating gives CASSYSDRGPGNTIYF.